This TCR beta chain came from a study of OX40 agonist ivuxolimab in advanced cancers. At the level of the study: Dose-escalation patients were diagnosed with hepatocellular carcinoma, melanoma, renal cell cancer or head and neck cancer. Antecedent anti-PD-1, anti-PD-L1 or anti-CTLA-4 therapy was permissible, with around 40% having received some.

Broader study findings: On average, CD8+ T cells showed a greater number of expanded clones than CD4+. Some nonresponders likewise displayed low normalized T-cell clonal expansion.

About this clone: Antigen specificity is unknown.

Sequencing was performed with immunoSEQ multiplex PCR; in TCRdb, only in-frame clones are kept and a portion is missing. This table has about 66,000 clones, about three quarters appearing once. Trimming cost V 6 bases and J 4 bases, with 10 bases left between them. The CDR3 sequence is 12 residues long. In germline, CDR1 is SNHLY, CDR2 FYNNEI. The sequence was collected from an adult with an advanced solid tumor such as melanoma, head and neck, liver or kidney cancer. The chain is built from TRBV2 and TRBJ2-7, with D possibly being TRBD1 (6 bases). Sequenced material: CD4+ or CD8+ T cells sorted from blood, taken in a trial of the OX40 agonist ivuxolimab. The CDR3: CASSDQGYEQYF. The CDR3, as DNA: TGTGCCAGCAGCGACCAGGGGTACGAGCAGTACTTC.